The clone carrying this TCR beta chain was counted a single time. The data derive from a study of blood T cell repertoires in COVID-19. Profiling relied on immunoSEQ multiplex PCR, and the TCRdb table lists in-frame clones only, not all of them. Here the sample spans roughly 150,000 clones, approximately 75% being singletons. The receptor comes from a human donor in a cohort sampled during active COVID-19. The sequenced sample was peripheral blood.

The CDR3 DNA follows: TGTGCCAGTTCCCGCGCTAGCTCCTACAATGAGCAGTTCTTC. The encoded protein is CASSRASSYNEQFF. V usage is TRBV19 and J usage is TRBJ2-1, with D uncertain. V was pared by 8 bases and J by 0 bases, with 11 bases between. Germline CDR1 and CDR2: LNHDA and SQIVND (reference sequence). This CDR3 spans 14 amino acids.